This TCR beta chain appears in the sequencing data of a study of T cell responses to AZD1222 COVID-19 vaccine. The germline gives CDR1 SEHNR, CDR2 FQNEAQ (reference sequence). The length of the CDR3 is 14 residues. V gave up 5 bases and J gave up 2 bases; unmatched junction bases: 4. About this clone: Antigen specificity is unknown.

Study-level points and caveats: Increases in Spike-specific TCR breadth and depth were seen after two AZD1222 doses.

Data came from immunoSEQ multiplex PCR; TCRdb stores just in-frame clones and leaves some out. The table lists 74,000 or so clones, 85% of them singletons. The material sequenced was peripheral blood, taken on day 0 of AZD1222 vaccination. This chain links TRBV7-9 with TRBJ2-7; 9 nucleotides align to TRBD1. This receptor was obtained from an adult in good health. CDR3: CASSPRQGAYEQYF. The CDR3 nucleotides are TGTGCCAGCAGCCCAAGACAGGGGGCCTACGAGCAGTACTTC.